This T cell receptor (beta chain) comes out of a study of T-cell reconstitution after alpha-beta-depleted transplantation in children (dated by TCRdb to the mid-2010s). Describing the broader study: Using TCR repertoire profiling, the study quantitatively followed how T-cell immune reconstitution unfolded in children after TCRalphabeta/CD19-depleted allogeneic hematopoietic cell transplantation.

Note on this clonotype: Its antigen remains undetermined. Base qualities are not provided; no much larger clone lies one nucleotide away.

This sample's treatment or condition label indicates: allogeneic hematopoietic cell transplantation with graft depleted of TCRalphabeta T cells and CD19 B cells. The children who served as transplant recipients had been given grafts of TCRalphabeta/CD19-depleted allogeneic hematopoietic cells. Libraries were built with PCR. The sequencer was an Illumina HiSeq 2500. TCR libraries were prepared with molecular barcoding, using unique molecular identifiers to normalize TCRbeta repertoire quantification. Using fastp trimming at Q25 and MiXCR clonotype assembly, TCRdb reanalyzed the public sequencing data and kept in-frame beta chains. Every CDR3 protein is listed once, alongside the most common genes and DNA of its rows. For this sample there are about a million distinct CDR3 sequences; around 30% appear just once. The ten largest clonotypes hold roughly 27% of the sample. Results and caveats for the whole study, not just this receptor: Over subsequent months, a decline in hyperexpanded clone frequencies was noted, and after one year, T-cell counts and TCRbeta diversity were mostly ascribed to newly produced T cells. In some patients, the high TCRbeta diversity seen at day 60 was put down to recipient T cells and intrathymic progenitors that had survived conditioning. About two months after transplant, the apparently early recovery of alphabetaT-cell counts reportedly depended on just several hundred clones that had expanded rapidly and came from non-depleted graft cells.

The CDR3, cysteine through phenylalanine, is 15 amino acids long. Only the CDR3 region is kept as DNA, spanning 45 bases read in frame from base 1. V is pruned by 2 bases and J by 2 bases, leaving 4 bases of the junction without a gene match. The sequencing here drew on PBMCs, mostly from graft donor cells, taken 360 days after TCRalphabeta/CD19-depleted stem cell transplant. This clonotype was sampled from a boy younger than two who had a stem cell transplant for SCID, so the T cells may come from the graft donor. Recombination connected TRBV12-3 or TRBV12-4 to TRBJ2-5; TRBD1 fits 8 bases in the junction. Read as DNA, the sequence is TGTGCCAGCAGTTTAAACGGACAGGGTCAAGAGACCCAGTACTTC. Its protein reads: CASSLNGQGQETQYF.